These T cell receptor beta chains were read from a single sample in a study of T cell responses to AZD1222 COVID-19 vaccine. TCRdb's table, derived via immunoSEQ multiplex PCR, lists solely in-frame clones and lacks some. The table includes 60,000 or so clones, roughly 88% detected once. Sequenced here: peripheral blood, sampled on day 0 of AZD1222 vaccination. These receptors were collected from an adult in good health. CDR3s include the opening cysteine and the closing phenylalanine or tryptophan. D genes are given only for firm matches. Where a row states a size, it is once, few, many or the class of an expanded clone; other rows omit it.

d_gene: -; abundance: once; j_gene: TRBJ1-5; v_gene: TRBV7-2; CDR3aa: CASSYVQGRYQPQHF; CDR3nt: TGTGCCAGCAGCTACGTCCAGGGTCGGTATCAGCCCCAGCATTTT
d_gene: -; abundance: -; j_gene: TRBJ1-5; v_gene: TRBV7-9; CDR3aa: CASSFSPDQPQHF; CDR3nt: TGTGCCAGCAGCTTTAGTCCAGATCAGCCCCAGCATTTT
d_gene: TRBD2; abundance: -; j_gene: TRBJ2-1; v_gene: TRBV5-6; CDR3aa: CASSSNGGFIYNEQFF; CDR3nt: TGTGCCAGCAGCTCCAACGGGGGGTTCATATACAATGAGCAGTTCTTC
d_gene: -; abundance: few; j_gene: TRBJ2-1; v_gene: TRBV6-1; CDR3aa: CASSKAREQFF; CDR3nt: TGTGCCAGCAGTAAAGCCCGTGAGCAGTTCTTC
d_gene: -; abundance: -; j_gene: TRBJ1-5; v_gene: TRBV28; CDR3aa: CASSFPYQPQHF; CDR3nt: TGTGCCAGCAGCTTCCCCTACCAGCCCCAGCATTTT
d_gene: -; abundance: -; j_gene: TRBJ2-3; v_gene: TRBV6-5; CDR3aa: CASSLGGWADTQYF; CDR3nt: TGTGCCAGCAGCCTAGGCGGGTGGGCAGATACGCAGTATTTT
d_gene: -; abundance: -; j_gene: TRBJ1-5; v_gene: TRBV21-1; CDR3aa: CASSKEVRGRQPQHF; CDR3nt: TGTGCCAGCAGCAAAGAAGTTAGGGGGCGTCAGCCCCAGCATTTT
d_gene: -; abundance: -; j_gene: TRBJ2-7; v_gene: TRBV2; CDR3aa: CASRESYEQYF; CDR3nt: TGTGCCAGCAGAGAGTCCTACGAGCAGTACTTC
d_gene: TRBD1; abundance: -; j_gene: TRBJ1-2; v_gene: TRBV28; CDR3aa: CASSLSATGASGYTF; CDR3nt: TGTGCCAGCAGTTTATCAGCGACAGGGGCATCTGGCTACACCTTC
d_gene: -; abundance: -; j_gene: TRBJ1-5; v_gene: TRBV19; CDR3aa: CASSIQAGEVQPQHF; CDR3nt: TGTGCCAGTAGTATACAGGCAGGGGAGGTGCAGCCCCAGCATTTT
d_gene: TRBD2; abundance: -; j_gene: TRBJ2-1; v_gene: TRBV5-1; CDR3aa: CASSFGLAGNNEQFF; CDR3nt: TGCGCCAGCAGCTTCGGACTAGCGGGGAACAATGAGCAGTTCTTC
d_gene: -; abundance: -; j_gene: TRBJ2-5; v_gene: TRBV11-3; CDR3aa: CASRGGETQYF; CDR3nt: TGTGCCAGCAGGGGGGGAGAGACCCAGTACTTC
d_gene: -; abundance: -; j_gene: TRBJ2-1; v_gene: TRBV7-9; CDR3aa: CASSLFGGGSYNEQFF; CDR3nt: TGTGCCAGCAGCTTATTCGGGGGAGGCTCCTACAATGAGCAGTTCTTC
d_gene: -; abundance: once; j_gene: TRBJ1-5; v_gene: TRBV7-9; CDR3aa: CASSLGTANQPQHF; CDR3nt: TGTGCCAGCAGCTTAGGGACAGCCAATCAGCCCCAGCATTTT
d_gene: -; abundance: -; j_gene: TRBJ2-1; v_gene: TRBV4-3; CDR3aa: CASSLSFPNEQFF; CDR3nt: TGCGCCAGCAGCCTCTCTTTCCCTAATGAGCAGTTCTTC
d_gene: -; abundance: -; j_gene: TRBJ1-5; v_gene: TRBV6-6; CDR3aa: CASSTRGTSQPQHF; CDR3nt: TGTGCCAGCAGTACCCGGGGGACCTCACAGCCCCAGCATTTT
d_gene: -; abundance: -; j_gene: TRBJ2-3; v_gene: TRBV6-1; CDR3aa: CASRSQGTDTQYF; CDR3nt: TGTGCCAGCAGAAGTCAGGGGACAGATACGCAGTATTTT
d_gene: -; abundance: -; j_gene: TRBJ1-3; v_gene: TRBV18; CDR3aa: CASSPTVGSSSGNTIYF; CDR3nt: TGTGCCAGCTCTCCTACCGTGGGGTCTTCCTCTGGAAACACCATATATTTT
d_gene: -; abundance: -; j_gene: TRBJ1-2; v_gene: TRBV7-2; CDR3aa: CASSLDRQAGYGYTF; CDR3nt: TGTGCCAGCAGCTTGGACCGACAGGCAGGCTATGGCTACACCTTC
d_gene: -; abundance: -; j_gene: TRBJ2-5; v_gene: TRBV29-1; CDR3aa: CSVDSGVRETQYF; CDR3nt: TGCAGCGTTGATTCAGGGGTAAGGGAGACCCAGTACTTC
d_gene: -; abundance: -; j_gene: TRBJ1-3; v_gene: TRBV13; CDR3aa: CASSLGRRGSGNTIYF; CDR3nt: TGTGCCAGCAGCTTAGGAAGACGGGGGTCTGGAAACACCATATATTTT
d_gene: -; abundance: once; j_gene: TRBJ1-5; v_gene: TRBV19; CDR3aa: CASSIGKGYSNQPQHF; CDR3nt: TGTGCCAGTAGTATAGGAAAGGGGTATAGCAATCAGCCCCAGCATTTT
d_gene: -; abundance: -; j_gene: TRBJ2-2; v_gene: TRBV7-8; CDR3aa: CASSLADLLTGELFF; CDR3nt: TGTGCCAGCAGCTTAGCGGACTTGCTCACCGGGGAGCTGTTTTTT
d_gene: TRBD1; abundance: -; j_gene: TRBJ1-2; v_gene: TRBV24-1; CDR3aa: CATSDQPGQGKYGYTF; CDR3nt: TGTGCCACCAGTGATCAGCCGGGACAGGGGAAATATGGCTACACCTTC
d_gene: -; abundance: once; j_gene: TRBJ1-2; v_gene: TRBV5-1; CDR3aa: CASSLGILGSNGYTF; CDR3nt: TGCGCCAGCAGCTTGGGCATCCTCGGTAGTAATGGCTACACCTTC
d_gene: -; abundance: -; j_gene: TRBJ1-4; v_gene: TRBV9; CDR3aa: CASSTRPTRTDEKLFF; CDR3nt: TGTGCCAGCAGCACCAGGCCTACCCGGACGGATGAAAAACTGTTTTTT
d_gene: -; abundance: -; j_gene: TRBJ1-5; v_gene: TRBV5-8; CDR3aa: CASSLMDSNQPQHF; CDR3nt: TGTGCCAGCAGCTTGATGGATAGCAATCAGCCCCAGCATTTT
d_gene: -; abundance: -; j_gene: TRBJ1-5; v_gene: TRBV7-8; CDR3aa: CASSFRDNRNQPQHF; CDR3nt: TGTGCCAGCAGCTTTCGGGACAATAGGAATCAGCCCCAGCATTTT
d_gene: -; abundance: -; j_gene: TRBJ1-1; v_gene: TRBV7-9; CDR3aa: CASRATLNTEAFF; CDR3nt: TGTGCCAGCAGGGCGACACTGAACACTGAAGCTTTCTTT
d_gene: -; abundance: -; j_gene: TRBJ2-7; v_gene: TRBV5-1; CDR3aa: CASGLPRSGRTALLEQYF; CDR3nt: TGCGCCAGCGGCTTGCCTAGGTCGGGCAGGACAGCCCTTCTCGAGCAGTACTTC
d_gene: TRBD1; abundance: -; j_gene: TRBJ2-5; v_gene: TRBV27; CDR3aa: CASSTPDRGRETQYF; CDR3nt: TGTGCCAGCAGTACGCCAGACAGGGGGCGGGAGACCCAGTACTTC
d_gene: -; abundance: -; j_gene: TRBJ2-7; v_gene: TRBV28; CDR3aa: CASSLWLVAYEQYF; CDR3nt: TGTGCCAGCAGTTTATGGCTAGTCGCCTACGAGCAGTACTTC
d_gene: -; abundance: few; j_gene: TRBJ2-1; v_gene: TRBV18; CDR3aa: CASSPPFSRNEQFF; CDR3nt: TGTGCCAGCTCACCACCGTTCAGTAGGAATGAGCAGTTCTTC